This T cell receptor (beta chain) is from a study of sequential checkpoint blockade in melanoma. Of note for this clone: Its antigen is as yet unknown.

The treatment: randomized to nivolumab then ipilimumab (arm A) or the reverse (arm B). Study-wide results and caveats: Mutational load did not correlate with tumor T-cell fraction or clonality. Rising tumor T-cell fraction and clonality meant about 30 times likelier benefit.

Trimming cost V 2 bases and J 5 bases, with 5 bases left between them. The CDR3 runs to 12 residues. From germline, CDR1 is LNHDA and CDR2 SQIVND (reference sequence). Produced via immunoSEQ multiplex PCR; TCRdb's table is partial and in-frame only. This table has approximately 1,200 clones, around 19% appearing once. The rearrangement joins TRBV19 to TRBJ2-3, with D hard to call. The TCR originated in a human donor with melanoma. This specimen consisted of tumor tissue (inferred from file names), obtained from a patient given nivolumab and ipilimumab in sequence. The CDR3 DNA is TGTGCCAGTAGTATATGGGGAGATACGCAGTATTTT. Translated: CASSIWGDTQYF.